The present T cell receptor beta chain was sequenced within a study of brain T cells in children with intractable seizures. Study-level findings and limits: Viral specificity was inferred only from CDR3 similarity; HCMV serostatus was unknown. Pre- and post-surgery blood differed in depth, so pre-surgery absences may be undersampling.

Indicated time point: blood from clinic visit 5 months post-surgery; TSC patient then seizure free. The sequenced cases were selected for having the highest brain T cell transcript signatures. Patients received at least one anti-epileptic drug before surgery. In the case of this clone: Its antigen is undetermined.

CDR3 length: 13 residues. Germline loops: CDR1 SGHRS, CDR2 YFSETQ. Between the trimmed V and J ends, which lost 1 base and 6 bases, there was a span of 7 bases. The method was immunoSEQ multiplex PCR; TCRdb's version includes in-frame clones alone and lacks a portion of them. The data show 300,000 to 400,000 clones, about 94% seen once. The chain couples TRBV5-1 to TRBJ2-2; unclear D gene. The sample here was peripheral blood, taken 5 to 6 months after surgery. The sequence came from a boy in the first two years of life with tuberous sclerosis and intractable seizures. The CDR3 DNA sequence: TGCGCCAGCAGCTTGTGGTCTCCCGGGGAGCTGTTTTTT. Encoded protein: CASSLWSPGELFF.